What follows are 21 T cell receptor beta chains derived from one specimen sequenced in a study of blood T cell repertoires in COVID-19. Here immunoSEQ multiplex PCR was the method, and the copy in TCRdb shows in-frame clones only, minus some. The sample has approximately 180,000 clones, more than 85% seen once. Sample: PBMCs or T cells enriched from blood (not recorded which). The receptors here all came from a human donor with acute COVID-19. The donor label of this sample is uncertain.

CDR3 DNA sequence: TGCGCCAGCAGCTTTGACAGGTGGGAGACCCAGTACTTC. Its protein product is CASSFDRWETQYF. V is TRBV5-1 and J is TRBJ2-5; D is possibly TRBD1 (6 bases). V lost 2 bases and J lost 5, with 10 bases in between. The CDR3 sequence is 13 residues long. Germline loops: CDR1 SGHRS, CDR2 YFSETQ.

The V gene is TRBV15, the J gene TRBJ1-5; the D is unclear. The V gene lost 0 bases and the J gene lost 4 bases, with 10 bases spanning the gap. The CDR3 has 15 amino acids. Germline CDR1 LNHNV, CDR2 YYDKDF (reference sequence). CDR3 in amino acids: CATSRDLGNNQPQHF. The CDR3 DNA sequence: TGTGCCACCAGCAGAGATCTTGGCAATAATCAGCCCCAGCATTTT.

V is TRBV5-1 and J is TRBJ1-4; no reliable D call. V lost 4 bases to trimming and J lost 5 bases, with 15 bases between them. Germline assignment: CDR1 SGHRS and CDR2 YFSETQ. The CDR3 length is 15 residues. CDR3 loop: CASSANSRRNEKLFF. CDR3 sequence (DNA): TGCGCCAGCAGCGCTAACAGCCGCCGGAATGAAAAACTGTTTTTT.

V usage is TRBV7-6 and J usage is TRBJ1-3; TRBD1 matches at 7 bases. The junction had 9 bases not matched to a gene; V was cut back by 6 bases and J by 4 bases. CDR1 is SGHVS, CDR2 FNYEAQ, per germline. The CDR3 is made up of 15 amino acids. CDR3 in amino acids: CASRARQGGGNTIYF. In DNA, the CDR3 is TGTGCCAGCAGAGCCCGACAGGGAGGAGGAAACACCATATATTTT.

This CDR3 is CASSKGLAGYYEQYF. CDR3 nucleotide sequence: TGTGCCAGCAGCAAGGGACTAGCAGGTTATTACGAGCAGTACTTC. This sequence joins TRBV7-6 and TRBJ2-7, with TRBD2 identical over 9 bases. The V segment lost 5 bases and the J segment 4 bases; nucleotides outside the gene matches: 9. Germline CDR1 reads SGHVS; CDR2 reads FNYEAQ. The CDR3 runs 15 residues.

Only one count was recorded for this clone. The chain combines TRBV5-6 with TRBJ2-2, with 8 bases identical to TRBD2. Germline V lookup: CDR1 SGHDT, CDR2 YYEEEE. This CDR3 has 14 residues. V lost 4 bases and J lost 5; bases outside the gene matches: 4. CDR3 coding DNA: TGTGCCAGCAGCGGCGGACTAGCTACCGGGGAGCTGTTTTTT. Protein product: CASSGGLATGELFF.

The CDR3 loop is CASSHRQGAGGYTF. The CDR3 DNA follows: TGCGCCAGCAGCCACCGACAGGGGGCAGGAGGCTACACCTTC. The genes are TRBV4-1 and TRBJ1-2, with TRBD1 matching over 10 bases. This CDR3 is built from 14 residues. The germline CDR1 and CDR2 sequences are MGHRA and YSYEKL. Unmatched junction bases numbered 6, after V lost 3 bases and J lost 8 bases.

This clone occurred once. The CDR3 is CASSPQDRGRIYEQYF. The CDR3 DNA is TGTGCCAGCTCACCACAGGACAGGGGGCGCATATACGAGCAGTACTTC. V usage is TRBV18 and J usage is TRBJ2-7; TRBD1 matches 11 bases. The germline V gene encodes CDR1 KGHSH and CDR2 LQKENI. The trim removed 1 base at V and 4 bases at J, leaving 6 bases unmatched. This CDR3 is 16 amino acids long.

The V call is TRBV10-1, the J call TRBJ2-7, with D perhaps TRBD2 (5 bases). The CDR3 length is 14 residues. Between the trimmed V and J ends, which lost 7 bases and 7 bases, there was a span of 20 bases. Germline V gene lookup returns CDR1 WNHNN and CDR2 SYGVQD (reference sequence). CDR3 coding DNA: TGCGCCAGCATCGGGAACACGGTACTGAGGGAGCAGTACTTC. Translated, it gives CASIGNTVLREQYF.

The genes are TRBV12-3 or TRBV12-4 and TRBJ1-2; D might be TRBD1 (6 bases). There are 13 residues in the CDR3. V was trimmed by 6 bases and J by 4 bases, leaving 12 bases between them. CDR3 DNA: TGTGCCAGCAGAGTGACAGGCTCCTATGGCTACACCTTC. It yields the protein CASRVTGSYGYTF.

The chain links TRBV10-3 to TRBJ1-1, with D unclear. The CDR3 runs 12 residues. Germline V CDR1 and CDR2: ENHRY, SYGVKD. Trimming cost V 6 bases and J 0 bases, with 5 bases left between them. The CDR3 sequence is CAIRSMNTEAFF. The CDR3 nucleotides are TGTGCCATCAGGAGCATGAACACTGAAGCTTTCTTT.

CDR3 coding DNA: TGCGCCAGCAGCGCAGGGGCAGGTCAGCCCCAGCATTTT. This sequence encodes CASSAGAGQPQHF. The V and J genes are TRBV5-1 and TRBJ1-5; a possible D gene is TRBD1 (6 bases). This CDR3 comprises 13 residues. The V gene lost 4 bases and the J gene lost 6 bases, with 11 bases spanning the gap. Germline values: CDR1 SGHRS, CDR2 YFSETQ.

The genes are TRBV6-5 and TRBJ2-1; 9 bases align to TRBD1. Per the germline V gene, CDR1 is MNHEY and CDR2 is SVGAGI. The CDR3 loop spans 15 amino acids. V shed 2 bases, J shed 8 bases, and the junction held 7 bases outside the gene matches. CDR3 bases: TGTGCCAGCAGTTACAAGGCGACAGGGGGTCATGAGCAGTTCTTC. This codes for CASSYKATGGHEQFF.

The V and J genes are TRBV4-1 and TRBJ2-3; the match to TRBD2 covers 9 bases. Trimming removed 0 bases from V and 0 bases from J; junction bases left unmatched: 10. The CDR3 totals 19 residues. CDR1 and CDR2 from the germline V gene are MGHRA and YSYEKL. CDR3 nucleotide sequence: TGCGCCAGCAGCCAAGATCGAAGCGGGGGGTCCCCTAGCACAGATACGCAGTATTTT. Its translation: CASSQDRSGGSPSTDTQYF.

J is TRBJ2-1 and V is TRBV6-2 or TRBV6-3; D might be TRBD2 (6 bases). The CDR3 length is 14 residues. Germline CDR1 is MNHEY and CDR2 is SVGEGT. V was trimmed by 4 bases and J by 10 bases, leaving 17 bases between them. The CDR3 sequence is CASSFRRGGPEQFF. The CDR3 DNA reads as TGTGCCAGCAGTTTCCGGCGGGGCGGCCCGGAGCAGTTCTTC.

The V and J genes are TRBV9 and TRBJ1-3, with 10 nucleotides matching TRBD1. CDR1 and CDR2 from the germline V gene are SGDLS and YYNGEE. With 4 bases clipped from V and 7 bases from J, the junction kept 14 bases outside the gene matches. This CDR3 is 17 amino acids long. The CDR3 sequence is CASSHPGTGEGGNTIYF. In DNA, the CDR3 is TGTGCCAGCAGCCACCCCGGGACAGGGGAAGGGGGGAACACCATATATTTT.

The chain uses TRBV7-2 and TRBJ2-3; TRBD1 is a possible D gene (6 bases). With 0 bases removed from V and 1 base from J, the gap between germline ends came to 8 bases. Germline V lookup: CDR1 SGHTA, CDR2 FQGNSA. The CDR3 is 15 residues long. In DNA form, the CDR3 reads TGTGCCAGCAGCTTAGCGTGGGGGCGCACAGATACGCAGTATTTT. Residues: CASSLAWGRTDTQYF.

This chain uses TRBV3-1 (or the pseudogene TRBV3-2) with TRBJ2-1, with D perhaps matching TRBD2 (6 bases). The CDR3 is 12 residues long. Germline assignment: CDR1 LGHDT and CDR2 YNNKEL (reference sequence). With 4 bases removed from V and 7 bases from J, the gap between germline ends came to 8 bases. CDR3 nucleotide sequence: TGTGCCAGCAGCCGAGGAGGGAATGAGCAGTTCTTC. This encodes CASSRGGNEQFF.

This chain links TRBV7-9 with TRBJ1-4, with no clear D. V was trimmed by 8 bases and J by 3 bases, leaving 16 bases between them. The CDR3 is 15 residues long. Germline assignment: CDR1 SEHNR and CDR2 FQNEAQ (reference sequence). The CDR3 region has the DNA TGTGCCAGCTCCTTAAGGAGGACCTCTAATGAAAAACTGTTTTTT. Translation: CASSLRRTSNEKLFF.

This clone was seen just once. This sequence joins TRBV27 and TRBJ2-2, with 7 positions matching TRBD1. The ends lost 6 bases at V and 6 bases at J; junction bases unmatched: 19. Germline-derived CDR1 and CDR2 are MNHEY and SMNVEV (reference sequence). The length of the CDR3 is 18 residues. The CDR3 DNA reads as TGTGCCAGCAGCCTCACCGCCGTAGGACAGGCGGTCGCCGGGGAGCTGTTTTTT. The encoded protein is CASSLTAVGQAVAGELFF.

A single count supports this clone. A much larger clone lies one base from this, so it may be a read error. Distinct nucleotide sequences in the sample also encode this CDR3. The rearrangement joins TRBV12-3 or TRBV12-4 to TRBJ1-1, with D uncertain. Deletions cut 2 bases from V and 1 base from J, with 5 bases between. The CDR3 length is 13 residues. CDR3 residues: CASSLSGNTEAFF. The CDR3 nucleotides read TGTGCCAGCAGTTTATCCGGGAACACTGAAGCTTTCTTT.